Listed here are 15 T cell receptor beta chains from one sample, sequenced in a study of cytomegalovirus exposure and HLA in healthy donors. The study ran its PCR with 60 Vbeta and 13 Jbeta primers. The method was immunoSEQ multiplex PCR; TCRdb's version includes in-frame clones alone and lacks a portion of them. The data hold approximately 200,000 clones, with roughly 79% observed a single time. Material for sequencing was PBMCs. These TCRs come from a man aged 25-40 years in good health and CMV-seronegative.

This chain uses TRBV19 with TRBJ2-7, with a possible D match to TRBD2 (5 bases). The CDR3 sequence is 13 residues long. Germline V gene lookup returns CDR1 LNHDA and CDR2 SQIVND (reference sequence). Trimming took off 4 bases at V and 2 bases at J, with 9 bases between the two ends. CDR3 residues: CASSSGLTYEQYF. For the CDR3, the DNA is TGTGCCAGTAGTAGCGGGCTAACCTACGAGCAGTACTTC.

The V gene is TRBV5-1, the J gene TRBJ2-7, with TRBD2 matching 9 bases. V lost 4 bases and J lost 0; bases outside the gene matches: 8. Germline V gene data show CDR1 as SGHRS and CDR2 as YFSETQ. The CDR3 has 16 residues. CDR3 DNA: TGCGCCAGCAGCAGAGGGACTAGCCAGAGCTCCTACGAGCAGTACTTC. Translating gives CASSRGTSQSSYEQYF.

CDR3 residues: CASSQVLASSQFF. For the CDR3, the DNA is TGTGCCAGCAGCCAAGTCTTAGCGTCGTCGCAGTTCTTC. The chain uses TRBV14 and TRBJ2-1, with D possibly being TRBD2 (5 bases). V shed 1 base and J shed 12 bases, with 13 bases lying between them. The length of the CDR3 is 13 residues. In germline, CDR1 is SGHDN, CDR2 FVKESK. The full variable domain, rest sourced from reference TRBV14 and TRBJ2-1, is EAGVTQFPSHSVIEKGQTVTLRCDPISGHDNLYWYRRVMGKEIKFLLHFVKESKQDESGMPNNRFLAERTGGTYSTLKVQPAELEDSGVYFCASSQVLASSQFFGPGTRLTVL.

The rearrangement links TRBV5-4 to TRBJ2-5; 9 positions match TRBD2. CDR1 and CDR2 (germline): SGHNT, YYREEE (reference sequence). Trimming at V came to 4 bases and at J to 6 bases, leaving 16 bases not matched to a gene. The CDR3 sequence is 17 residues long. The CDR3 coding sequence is TGTGCCAGCAGCCCCGAATCAGGGACTAGCCCTGGAAAGACCCAGTACTTC. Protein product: CASSPESGTSPGKTQYF.

In DNA form, the CDR3 reads TGTGCCAGCAGTTTTCCCCCGGGGAATGAGCAGTTCTTC. This encodes CASSFPPGNEQFF. The V gene is TRBV27, the J gene TRBJ2-1; tentatively, D is TRBD2 (5 bases). Deletions cut 3 bases from V and 7 bases from J, with 10 bases between. The length of the CDR3 is 13 residues. Germline V CDR1 and CDR2: MNHEY, SMNVEV (reference sequence).

CDR3 bases: TGTGCCAGCAGTGAATGGCAGGGTCTCCTCTCCTACAATGAGCAGTTCTTC. It is translated as CASSEWQGLLSYNEQFF. The rearrangement links TRBV2 to TRBJ2-1; perhaps TRBD1 as D (5 bases). The length of the CDR3 is 17 residues. Germline CDR1 and CDR2: SNHLY and FYNNEI. The V end lost 2 bases, the J end lost 0 bases, and 14 bases lay between the germline ends.

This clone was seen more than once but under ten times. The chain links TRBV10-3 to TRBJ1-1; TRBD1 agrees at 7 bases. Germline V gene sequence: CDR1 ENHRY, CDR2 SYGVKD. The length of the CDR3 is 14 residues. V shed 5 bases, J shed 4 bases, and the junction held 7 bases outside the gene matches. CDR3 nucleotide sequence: TGTGCCATCAGTAAGGGGGCAGGGCGCACTGAAGCTTTCTTT. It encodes CAISKGAGRTEAFF.

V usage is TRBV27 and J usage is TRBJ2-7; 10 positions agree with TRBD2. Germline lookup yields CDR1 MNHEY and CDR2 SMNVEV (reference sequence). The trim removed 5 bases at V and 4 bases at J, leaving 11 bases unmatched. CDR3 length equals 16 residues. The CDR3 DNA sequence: TGTGCCAGCAGTCTCAAGCTAGCGGGAGTCTCTTACGAGCAGTACTTC. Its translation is CASSLKLAGVSYEQYF.

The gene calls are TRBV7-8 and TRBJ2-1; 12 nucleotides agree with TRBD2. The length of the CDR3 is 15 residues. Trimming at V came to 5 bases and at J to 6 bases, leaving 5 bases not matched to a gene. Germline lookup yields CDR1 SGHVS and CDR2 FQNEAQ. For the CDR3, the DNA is TGTGCCAGCAGCGCCCCTAGCGGGAGGGCCAATGAGCAGTTCTTC. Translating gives CASSAPSGRANEQFF. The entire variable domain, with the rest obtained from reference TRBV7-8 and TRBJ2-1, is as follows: GAGVSQSPRYKVAKRGQDVALRCDPISGHVSLFWYQQALGQGPEFLTYFQNEAQLDKSGLPSDRFFAERPEGSVSTLKIQRTQQEDSAVYLCASSAPSGRANEQFFGPGTRLTVL.

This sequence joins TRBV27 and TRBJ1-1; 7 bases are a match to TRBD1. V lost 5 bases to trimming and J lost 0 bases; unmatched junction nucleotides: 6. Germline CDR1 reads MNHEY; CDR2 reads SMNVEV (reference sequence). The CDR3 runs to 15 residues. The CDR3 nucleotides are TGTGCCAGCAGTCTCACCGGGACAGTGAACACTGAAGCTTTCTTT. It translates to CASSLTGTVNTEAFF.

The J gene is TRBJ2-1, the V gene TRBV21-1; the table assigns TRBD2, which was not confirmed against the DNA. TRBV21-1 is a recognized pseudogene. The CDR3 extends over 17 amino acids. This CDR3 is CASKRKKWEGLLDEQFF. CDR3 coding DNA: TGTGCCAGCAAAAGAAAGAAGTGGGAGGGCCTTTTGGATGAGCAGTTCTTC.

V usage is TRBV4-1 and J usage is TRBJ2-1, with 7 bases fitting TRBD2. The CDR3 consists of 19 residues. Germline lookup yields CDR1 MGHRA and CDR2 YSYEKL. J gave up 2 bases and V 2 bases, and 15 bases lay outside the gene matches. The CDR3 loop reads CASSQLFSGTFPAYNEQFF. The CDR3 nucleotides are TGCGCCAGCAGCCAACTGTTCAGCGGGACCTTTCCCGCCTACAATGAGCAGTTCTTC.

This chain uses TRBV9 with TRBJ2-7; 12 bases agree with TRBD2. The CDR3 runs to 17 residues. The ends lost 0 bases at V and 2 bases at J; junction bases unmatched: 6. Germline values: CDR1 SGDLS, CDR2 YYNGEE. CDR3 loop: CASSVGGLAGRAYEQYF. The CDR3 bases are TGTGCCAGCAGCGTAGGGGGACTAGCGGGCCGAGCCTACGAGCAGTACTTC.

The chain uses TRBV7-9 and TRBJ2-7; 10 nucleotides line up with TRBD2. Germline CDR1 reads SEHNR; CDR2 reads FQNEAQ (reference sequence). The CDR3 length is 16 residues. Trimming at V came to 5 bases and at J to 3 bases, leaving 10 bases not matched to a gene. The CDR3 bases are TGTGCCAGCAGCCCTAAGACTAGCGGGTTGAGCTACGAGCAGTACTTC. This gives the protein CASSPKTSGLSYEQYF. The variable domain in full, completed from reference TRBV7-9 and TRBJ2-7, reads DTGVSQNPRHKITKRGQNVTFRCDPISEHNRLYWYRQTLGQGPEFLTYFQNEAQLEKSRLLSDRFSAERPKGSFSTLEIQRTEQGDSAMYLCASSPKTSGLSYEQYFGPGTRLTVT.

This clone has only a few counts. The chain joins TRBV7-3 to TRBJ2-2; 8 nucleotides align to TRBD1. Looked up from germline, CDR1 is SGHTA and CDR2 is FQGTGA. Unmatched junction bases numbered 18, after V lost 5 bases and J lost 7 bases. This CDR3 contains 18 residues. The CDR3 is CASSPRTGFSANGGELFF. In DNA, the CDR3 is TGTGCCAGCAGCCCTCGGACAGGGTTTTCGGCCAACGGCGGGGAGCTGTTTTTT.